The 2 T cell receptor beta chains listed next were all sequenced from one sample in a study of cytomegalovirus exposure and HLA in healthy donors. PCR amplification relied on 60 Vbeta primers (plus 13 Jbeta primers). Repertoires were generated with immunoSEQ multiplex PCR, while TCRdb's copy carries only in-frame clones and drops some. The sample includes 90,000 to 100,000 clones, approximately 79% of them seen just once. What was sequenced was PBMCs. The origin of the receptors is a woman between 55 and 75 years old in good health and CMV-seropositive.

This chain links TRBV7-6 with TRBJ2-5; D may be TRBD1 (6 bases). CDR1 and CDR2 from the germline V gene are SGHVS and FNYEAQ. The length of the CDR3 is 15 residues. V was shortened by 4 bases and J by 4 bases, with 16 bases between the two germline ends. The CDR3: CASSSPYRAGETQYF. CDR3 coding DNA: TGTGCCAGCAGCTCTCCTTACAGGGCGGGAGAGACCCAGTACTTC.

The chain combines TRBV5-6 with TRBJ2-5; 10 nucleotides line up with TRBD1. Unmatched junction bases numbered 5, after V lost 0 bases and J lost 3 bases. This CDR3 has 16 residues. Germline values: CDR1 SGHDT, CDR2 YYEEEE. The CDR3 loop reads CASSLVGQGTKETQYF. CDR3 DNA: TGTGCCAGCAGCTTGGTGGGACAGGGGACTAAAGAGACCCAGTACTTC.